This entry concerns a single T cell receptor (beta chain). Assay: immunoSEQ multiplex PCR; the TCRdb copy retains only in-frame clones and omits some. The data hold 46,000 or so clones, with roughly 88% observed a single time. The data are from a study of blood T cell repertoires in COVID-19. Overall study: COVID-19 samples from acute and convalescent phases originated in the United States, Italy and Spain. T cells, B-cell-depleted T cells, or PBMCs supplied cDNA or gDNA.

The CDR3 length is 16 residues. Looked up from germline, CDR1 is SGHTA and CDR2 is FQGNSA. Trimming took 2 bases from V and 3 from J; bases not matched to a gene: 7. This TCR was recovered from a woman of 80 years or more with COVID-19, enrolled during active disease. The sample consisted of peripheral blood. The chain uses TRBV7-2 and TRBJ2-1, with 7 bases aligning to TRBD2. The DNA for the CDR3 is TGTGCCAGCAGCTTACAGGTGCGGGAGAGCTACAATGAGCAGTTCTTC. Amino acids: CASSLQVRESYNEQFF.